This T cell receptor beta chain was recorded in a study of beta chain features in type 1 diabetes (dated by TCRdb to the late 2010s). About the study as a whole: Mean age, gender distribution, total cell number and subset yield did not differ between patients and healthy donors. Regulatory and stem cell-like memory subsets were obtained from only 8 patients and roughly 8 healthy donors, while naive and central memory subsets were obtained from all 30 or so donors. A total of about 100 million sorted cells were examined across all samples, and RNA yield correlated strongly with the number of cells per subset. In the study, TCRB repertoires of sorted circulating CD4+ T cell subsets from recently diagnosed type 1 diabetes patients were compared with those of matched healthy donors.

The entire amount of isolated RNA was reverse transcribed using the High Capacity cDNA Reverse Transcription Kit, so the sequenced TCRB transcripts were expressed ones. Deep immunoSEQ sequencing was performed on naive, central memory and regulatory T cell samples, with an average of roughly 3.6 million total reads per sample. After sorted cells were lysed in RLT buffer, RNA was extracted with DNase-treated RNeasy Micro or Mini kits, with the choice depending on cell number. Each cell subset was processed separately to prevent cross-contamination, with patient and healthy donor samples processed together. The immunoSEQ multiplex PCR was used to amplify TCRB sequences from cDNA, generating 87-bp fragments that spanned the CDR3 region. Sequencing of the amplicons was done on the Illumina HiSeq platform. The authors' pipeline ran thus. Synthetic template baselines were used to correct PCR bias computationally, reads within Hamming distance 2 were collapsed together, and singletons that could not be merged were discarded. By aligning reads against IMGT, V, D and J genes, CDR3 length, and insertions or deletions at six rearrangement sites were assigned. Within each subset, clonotype counts were normalized to the number of sorted cells before true diversity and Gini coefficients were calculated with the tcR R package. Repertoire sharing was quantified using the overlap coefficient calculated on TCRB nucleotide sequences. Out-of-frame TCRB sequences from naive cells were analyzed as a proxy for the pre-selection repertoire. TCRdb re-hosts the immuneACCESS table, in-frame sequences only. Its copies lack some clones; in the studies checked, an unresolved V gene accounts for under half of them, and the cause for the rest is not known. V, J and clone size are those of that table, while D and trimming were read from the DNA. This sample comprises around 430,000 clones, over 25% of them detected only once. Clones ranked in the top ten supply 0.05% to 0.065% of the sample.

Each donor gave one peripheral blood draw, averaging approximately 0.12 L, which was collected into heparinised tubes. Using a panel that included CD45RO, CCR7, CD25, CD127, CD95 and CD27, naive, central memory, regulatory and stem cell-like memory CD4+ T cells were sorted on a BD FACSAria II. All sorted populations exceeded 95% purity. Right away, PBMCs were isolated by Lymphoprep density gradient centrifugation and were stained directly, with no culture step. To minimize batch effects, samples were stained and sorted in pairs, one healthy donor with one patient per experiment. The CDR3 starts with the cysteine, ends with the phenylalanine, and has 12 residues. Only the CDR3 part of the read is kept: 36 bases, read in frame from the first base. From a lookup of the germline V gene, CDR1 and CDR2 are SGDLS and YYNGEE. The trim is 0 bases for V and 2 bases for J, with a gap of 2 bases between the germline ends.

The full study reports these points: Shorter templates might have been favored by PCR, but patient and control samples were amplified and corrected together, so both groups would have been affected equally by any skew. HLA sub-analyses involved small numbers of individuals, so any influence of HLA type on TCRB rearrangement remained unresolved. A moderate but significant shortening of TCRB CDR3 length was observed in type 1 diabetes patients in all four CD4+ subsets. Because cDNA was sequenced instead of genomic DNA, activated cells with high expression could be over-represented, although the groups did not differ in activation or CD3 levels. Patients with type 1 diabetes made fewer insertions and deleted more nucleotides at VDJ recombination sites, implying thymic rearrangement abnormalities. Naive, central memory and regulatory TCRB repertoires appeared more similar among patients than among healthy donors.

Regarding this clone: Its recognized antigen is unknown. No much larger clone exists at a distance of one base, and base qualities are not known.

The sequenced sample consisted of naive CD4+ T cells from blood. This sample's cell subset or site label indicates: true naive CD4+ T cells. The receptor was derived from a young man in good health. The rearranged chain carries TRBV9 and TRBJ1-2; there is no confident call for the D gene. This receptor carries the CDR3 CASSVVNYGYTF. The sequenced DNA is TGTGCCAGCAGCGTAGTGAACTATGGCTACACCTTC.